One sample yielded the 18 T cell receptor beta chains listed below, sequenced in a study of CD8+ T cells in alopecia areata (dated by TCRdb to about 2018). The library was prepared using the immunoSEQ multiplex PCR assay. RNA was extracted from all samples and reverse transcribed into cDNA as template for TCR sequencing. This is the immuneACCESS table as TCRdb keeps it, with only in-frame sequences that have V and J called. A part of the clones is gone; compared with another copy, unresolved V genes explain less than half, and the rest is unexplained. The sample profile shows fewer than 250,000 clones; around 43% of them were found once. The top ten hold approximately 2.4% of the sample. In the paper's terms, the treatment or condition label means: oral pan-JAK inhibitor, 5-10 mg twice daily. Sequenced material: CD4+ T cells sorted from blood, taken at approximately week 36, from a patient treated with tofacitinib. The receptors here all came from a human donor with alopecia areata.

This clone was counted at least ten times. The rearrangement uses TRBV6-4 and TRBJ2-1; unclear D gene. The V gene's germline CDR1 is MRHNA and CDR2 SNTAGT. V was cut by 6 bases and J by 7 bases, with 7 bases left in between. The CDR3 length is 11 residues. The chain's CDR3 is CASRERNEQFF. In DNA, the CDR3 is TGTGCCAGCAGGGAGAGGAATGAGCAGTTCTTC.

This sequence joins TRBV27 and TRBJ1-4, with D unclear. Germline CDR1 and CDR2: MNHEY and SMNVEV (reference sequence). The CDR3 spans 13 residues. Trimming took 5 bases from V and 7 from J, leaving 11 bases between them. The CDR3 region has the DNA TGTGCCAGCAGTCCAGGTTACGGTGAAAAACTGTTTTTT. Translated, it gives CASSPGYGEKLFF.

There are a few counts of this clone. V and J are TRBV27 and TRBJ2-7; 7 bases map to TRBD2. The CDR3 length is 16 residues. CDR1 and CDR2 (germline): MNHEY, SMNVEV (reference sequence). Trimming took 5 bases from V and 1 from J; bases not matched to a gene: 11. The CDR3 DNA reads TGTGCCAGCAGTGATAAAGCTCGGACTAGGTCCTACGAGCAGTACTTC. Translation: CASSDKARTRSYEQYF.

Concerning this clone itself: One junction end does not reproduce the germline sequence, and a read error may be involved. V usage is TRBV27 and J usage is TRBJ1-3, with TRBD1 matching over 10 bases. Germline values: CDR1 MNHEY, CDR2 SMNVEV (reference sequence). The CDR3 is 16 residues long. Written as DNA, the CDR3 is TGTGCCAGCAGGTTATCGGGGACAGGGGTAGGAAACACCATATATTTT. It codes for CASRLSGTGVGNTIYF.

The chain uses TRBV9 and TRBJ2-2; no reliable D call. Germline CDR1 is SGDLS and CDR2 is YYNGEE. Trimming shortened V by 4 bases and J by 0 bases, and 10 bases separated the two germline ends. This CDR3 region has 15 residues. The CDR3 region has the DNA TGTGCCAGCAGCCAGAGGCTGGCGAACACCGGGGAGCTGTTTTTT. Protein: CASSQRLANTGELFF.

CDR3 sequence: CASSQDVSGIADTQYF. DNA of the CDR3: TGCGCCAGCAGCCAAGATGTTAGCGGGATCGCAGATACGCAGTATTTT. J is TRBJ2-3 and V is TRBV4-3, with 8 bases aligning to TRBD2. CDR1 is LGHNA, CDR2 YSLEER, per germline. There are 16 residues in the CDR3. V was pared by 0 bases and J by 4 bases, with 6 bases of the junction left unmatched.

Here the CDR3 reads CATSREVAWQETQYF. The CDR3 DNA reads as TGTGCCACCAGCAGAGAGGTTGCGTGGCAAGAGACCCAGTACTTC. The chain employs TRBV15 and TRBJ2-5; D is undetermined. Trimming removed 0 bases at V and 2 bases at J, with 10 bases between. From germline, CDR1 is LNHNV and CDR2 YYDKDF (reference sequence). CDR3 size: 15 residues.

The rearrangement joins TRBV9 to TRBJ2-7, with 10 bases identical to TRBD2. Germline trimming cut 4 bases from V and 6 bases from J; bases unmatched to any gene: 4. This CDR3 contains 13 residues. Germline CDR1 reads SGDLS; CDR2 reads YYNGEE. The CDR3 sequence is CASSLAGDREQYF. CDR3 bases: TGTGCCAGCAGCCTAGCGGGAGACCGCGAGCAGTACTTC.

This clone was picked up a small number of times. The chain combines TRBV7-8 with TRBJ2-6, with D possibly being TRBD2 (6 bases). CDR3 length: 16 amino acids. The V and J ends lost 0 bases and 3 bases respectively, with 9 bases between them. Germline V gene sequence: CDR1 SGHVS, CDR2 FQNEAQ. The DNA for the CDR3 is TGTGCCAGCAGCTTAGCGAGGAGGGGTGGGGCCAACGTCCTGACTTTC. Translation gives CASSLARRGGANVLTF.

Turning to this clone: The DNA is left out, because the CDR3 cannot be placed on it with certainty; the CDR3 is given as TCRdb lists it. The genes are TRBV7-3 and TRBJ1-1. The CDR3 numbers 13 amino acids, ends counted. CDR1 is SGHTA, CDR2 FQGTGA, per germline. The CDR3 loop is CASSFGPGQEAFF.

V and J are TRBV4-2 and TRBJ2-5; a weak D match, TRBD2 (6 bases). V was shortened by 4 bases and J by 8 bases, with 20 bases between the two germline ends. Germline values: CDR1 LGHNA, CDR2 YNFKEQ. CDR3 length: 15 residues. CDR3 loop: CASSPTTPQGGTQYF. The CDR3 bases are TGTGCCAGCAGCCCGACTACCCCCCAGGGAGGAACCCAGTACTTC.

This chain connects TRBV7-9 to TRBJ2-7, with 11 bases fitting TRBD2. The trim removed 3 bases at V and 3 bases at J, leaving 1 base unmatched. Germline CDR1 SEHNR, CDR2 FQNEAQ (reference sequence). The CDR3 consists of 14 residues. The chain's CDR3 is CASSLGLADYEQYF. For the CDR3, the DNA is TGTGCCAGCAGCTTGGGACTAGCGGACTACGAGCAGTACTTC.

The V call is TRBV15, the J call TRBJ2-3; the D is unclear. This CDR3 contains 15 residues. Germline CDR1 LNHNV, CDR2 YYDKDF (reference sequence). Trimming cost V 3 bases and J 0 bases, with 10 bases left between them. DNA for the CDR3: TGTGCCACCAGCAGGGGGTCTTCTAGCACAGATACGCAGTATTTT. It translates to CATSRGSSSTDTQYF.

The chain combines TRBV28 with TRBJ1-5; D not resolved. The V gene lost 5 bases and the J gene lost 9 bases, with 20 bases spanning the gap. The CDR3 is 15 residues long. The germline gives CDR1 MDHEN, CDR2 SYDVKM. CDR3: CASSLRGGGRMPQHF. The CDR3 nucleotides read TGTGCCAGCAGTCTACGAGGTGGAGGGAGGATGCCCCAGCATTTT.

This clone has just a few counts. At the DNA level, this CDR3 is encoded by other sequences in the same sample as well. This rearrangement joins TRBV7-2 to TRBJ1-5; D may be TRBD1 (5 bases). The CDR3 covers 13 residues. Trimming left V 5 bases short and J 4 bases short, with 9 bases between. The germline V gene has CDR1 SGHTA and CDR2 FQGNSA. In DNA, the CDR3 is TGTGCCAGCAGCCTGGGACCTAATCAGCCCCAGCATTTT. It specifies CASSLGPNQPQHF.

The chain links TRBV29-1 to TRBJ1-3; D not certain. The V gene lost 4 bases and the J gene lost 0 bases, with 7 bases spanning the gap. CDR3 length: 13 residues. Germline V gene sequence: CDR1 SQVTM, CDR2 ANQGSEA. CDR3 nucleotides: TGCAGCGTTGCAAGACTCTCTGGAAACACCATATATTTT. It encodes CSVARLSGNTIYF.

The V gene is TRBV15, the J gene TRBJ2-1; D is undetermined. The CDR3 contains 13 residues. Germline-derived CDR1 and CDR2 are LNHNV and YYDKDF (reference sequence). The V and J ends lost 0 bases and 8 bases respectively, with 8 bases between them. As DNA, the CDR3 is TGTGCCACCAGCAGAGATCGGGTCGATGAGCAGTTCTTC. The encoded protein is CATSRDRVDEQFF. Drawing the rest from reference TRBV15 and TRBJ2-1, the complete variable domain is DAMVIQNPRYQVTQFGKPVTLSCSQTLNHNVMYWYQQKSSQAPKLLFHYYDKDFNNEADTPDNFQSRRPNTSFCFLDIRSPGLGDTAMYLCATSRDRVDEQFFGPGTRLTVL.

This clone was counted only a few times. This sample also contains other DNA sequences that code for the same CDR3. The genes are TRBV7-2 and TRBJ2-5; no clear D. Germline V lookup: CDR1 SGHTA, CDR2 FQGNSA. The CDR3 runs to 11 residues. V was pared by 5 bases and J by 2 bases, with 3 bases between. The chain's CDR3 is CASSLQETQYF. In DNA form, the CDR3 reads TGTGCCAGCAGCCTACAAGAGACCCAGTACTTC.